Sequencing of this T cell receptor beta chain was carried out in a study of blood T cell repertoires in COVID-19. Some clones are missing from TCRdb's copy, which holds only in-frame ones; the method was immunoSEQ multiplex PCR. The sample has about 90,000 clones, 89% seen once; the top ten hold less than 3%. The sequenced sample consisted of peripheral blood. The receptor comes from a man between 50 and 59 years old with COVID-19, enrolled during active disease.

The CDR3 DNA follows: TGTGCCTGGAGTGGCGCTAGCGGGGGGAACACCGGGGAGCTGTTTTTT. It codes for CAWSGASGGNTGELFF. This rearrangement joins TRBV30 to TRBJ2-2, with 10 bases identical to TRBD2. Trimming took 1 base from V and 1 from J; bases not matched to a gene: 3. CDR3 length equals 16 residues. From germline, CDR1 is GTSNPN and CDR2 SVGIG (reference sequence).